The clone carrying this TCR beta chain was observed a single time. This entry comes from a study of blood T cell repertoires in COVID-19. In the study overall: PBMCs, B-cell-depleted T cells, or T cells provided the cDNA or gDNA that made up the material.

V dropped 4 bases and J dropped 3 bases, with 14 bases sitting between them. The length of the CDR3 is 15 residues. Germline V lookup: CDR1 KGHDR, CDR2 SFDVKD. Sequenced by immunoSEQ multiplex PCR; TCRdb stores in-frame clones only, minus some. Of some 200,000 clones in the sample, more than 75% were seen once. The sequence came from a young man with active or convalescent COVID-19. Sequenced sample: peripheral blood. The chain carries TRBV24-1 and TRBJ1-1; a weak D match, TRBD1 (5 bases). The DNA of the CDR3 is TGTGCCACCAGTGACCCCGGGGGGAGGGACACTGAAGCTTTCTTT. As protein: CATSDPGGRDTEAFF.